A single sample is the source of the 12 T cell receptor beta chains below, sequenced in a study of OX40 agonist ivuxolimab in advanced cancers. Here immunoSEQ multiplex PCR was the method, and the copy in TCRdb shows in-frame clones only, minus some. Altogether over 80,000 clones are present, around four fifths being singletons, with the ten largest covering around 0.88%. Sequencing used CD4+ or CD8+ T cells sorted from blood, obtained in a trial of the OX40 agonist ivuxolimab. These receptors were obtained from an adult with an advanced solid tumor such as melanoma, head and neck, liver or kidney cancer.

This chain joins TRBV19 and TRBJ2-5; 7 bases map to TRBD2. The CDR3 loop spans 12 amino acids. Germline trimming cut 5 bases from V and 4 bases from J; bases unmatched to any gene: 1. Germline V lookup: CDR1 LNHDA, CDR2 SQIVND (reference sequence). The CDR3: CASSGGGETQYF. CDR3 bases: TGTGCCAGTAGTGGCGGGGGAGAGACCCAGTACTTC.

The rearrangement links TRBV6-1 to TRBJ2-7, with D perhaps TRBD2 (6 bases). This CDR3 comprises 14 residues. Germline V gene sequence: CDR1 MNHNS, CDR2 SASEGT. V shed 8 bases and J shed 7 bases, with 21 bases lying between them. CDR3 DNA sequence: TGTGCCAGCCACCGGGACTCCAATGGATTAGAGCAGTACTTC. It yields the protein CASHRDSNGLEQYF.

The V and J genes are TRBV5-1 and TRBJ2-3; possibly TRBD2 for D (5 bases). Per the germline V gene, CDR1 is SGHRS and CDR2 is YFSETQ. The CDR3 has 16 residues. Between the trimmed V and J ends, which lost 5 bases and 3 bases, there was a span of 19 bases. The CDR3, as DNA: TGCGCCAGCAGTGGACTGGCGGGTTCGAAGACAGATACGCAGTATTTT. Translation: CASSGLAGSKTDTQYF.

The V gene is TRBV5-1, the J gene TRBJ1-4; the match to TRBD1 covers 8 bases. The germline gives CDR1 SGHRS, CDR2 YFSETQ. The V and J ends lost 3 bases and 1 base, in that order; junction bases with no gene match: 11. The CDR3 has 18 amino acids. CDR3 coding DNA: TGCGCCAGCAGCTGGGCTCCGACAGGGGAAGGAACTAATGAAAAACTGTTTTTT. Translating gives CASSWAPTGEGTNEKLFF.

This clone was detected only once. This chain uses TRBV4-3 with TRBJ2-2, with D tentatively TRBD2 (7 bases). Per germline, CDR1 LGHNA and CDR2 YSLEER. The CDR3 extends over 16 amino acids. V dropped 1 base and J dropped 4 bases, with 13 bases sitting between them. The CDR3 reads CASSQGGGQGTGELFF. CDR3 nucleotides: TGCGCCAGCAGCCAAGGGGGGGGGCAAGGCACCGGGGAGCTGTTTTTT.

The chain has TRBV11-2 and TRBJ1-1, with D hard to call. V dropped 2 bases and J dropped 1 base, with 14 bases sitting between them. Germline V gene data show CDR1 as SGHAT and CDR2 as FQNNGV. The CDR3 has 16 amino acids. CDR3 amino acids: CASSLTVGVANTEAFF. CDR3 bases: TGTGCCAGCAGCTTAACAGTTGGGGTGGCGAACACTGAAGCTTTCTTT.

The chain joins TRBV27 to TRBJ2-1, with D possibly being TRBD1 (6 bases). Trimming shortened V by 7 bases and J by 3 bases, and 16 bases separated the two germline ends. Germline lookup yields CDR1 MNHEY and CDR2 SMNVEV (reference sequence). This CDR3 has 15 amino acids. For the CDR3, the DNA is TGTGCCAGCACTTCCCCCGGGACACACTACAATGAGCAGTTCTTC. Amino acid sequence: CASTSPGTHYNEQFF.

This chain uses TRBV18 with TRBJ2-7, with D unclear. Trimming took off 0 bases at V and 6 bases at J, with 9 bases between the two ends. CDR3 size: 13 residues. Germline CDR1 is KGHSH and CDR2 is LQKENI. In DNA form, the CDR3 reads TGTGCCAGCTCACCACCAGGTTGGAGCGAGCAGTACTTC. Encoded protein: CASSPPGWSEQYF.

This rearrangement joins TRBV19 to TRBJ1-3; D remains unclear. The V gene lost 7 bases and the J gene lost 2 bases, with 21 bases spanning the gap. Per germline, CDR1 LNHDA and CDR2 SQIVND (reference sequence). This CDR3 has 17 amino acids. In DNA, the CDR3 is TGTGCCAGTACCTCCCGGACGGATAAAAACGCTGGAAACACCATATATTTT. It translates to CASTSRTDKNAGNTIYF.

The rearrangement uses TRBV7-8 and TRBJ1-2; 8 bases are shared with TRBD1. Trimming cost V 4 bases and J 7 bases; bases outside gene matches: 8. CDR3 length equals 14 residues. Germline V gene lookup returns CDR1 SGHVS and CDR2 FQNEAQ. The chain's CDR3 is CASSSDRASGGYTF. As DNA, the CDR3 is TGTGCCAGCAGCTCGGACAGGGCTAGCGGTGGCTACACCTTC.

This clone has a single count. V and J are TRBV6-1 and TRBJ2-4; tentatively, D is TRBD2 (6 bases). V shed 1 base and J shed 7 bases, with 14 bases lying between them. Germline assignment: CDR1 MNHNS and CDR2 SASEGT. This CDR3 is 15 amino acids long. The CDR3 coding sequence is TGTGCCAGCAGTGAAGAAATGACGGGGGTCAACATTCAGTACTTC. This gives the protein CASSEEMTGVNIQYF.

There are many counts of this clone. Different DNA sequences within this sample yield the same CDR3. The V gene is TRBV7-2, the J gene TRBJ1-6; TRBD1 aligns across 8 bases. Per germline, CDR1 SGHTA and CDR2 FQGNSA. Unmatched junction bases numbered 2, after V lost 2 bases and J lost 5 bases. This CDR3 is 15 amino acids long. CDR3 residues: CASSLRGQDNSPLHF. The CDR3 DNA reads as TGTGCCAGCAGCTTAAGGGGACAGGATAATTCACCCCTCCACTTT.